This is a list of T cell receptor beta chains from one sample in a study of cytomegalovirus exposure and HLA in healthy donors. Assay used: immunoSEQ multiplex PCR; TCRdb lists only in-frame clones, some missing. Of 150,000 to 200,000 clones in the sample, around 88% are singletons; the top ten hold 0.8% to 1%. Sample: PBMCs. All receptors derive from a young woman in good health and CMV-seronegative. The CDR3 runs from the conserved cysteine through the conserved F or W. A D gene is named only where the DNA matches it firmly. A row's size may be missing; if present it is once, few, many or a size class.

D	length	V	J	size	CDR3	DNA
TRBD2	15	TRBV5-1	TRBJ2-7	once	CASSLGGGLADEQYF	TGCGCCAGCAGCTTGGGGGGGGGACTAGCGGACGAGCAGTACTTC
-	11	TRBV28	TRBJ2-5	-	CASSLGRKQYF	TGTGCCAGCAGTTTGGGGCGTAAGCAGTACTTC
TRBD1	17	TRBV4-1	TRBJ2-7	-	CASSPIPRDRLSYEQYF	TGCGCCAGCAGCCCAATCCCCCGGGACAGGCTCTCCTACGAGCAGTACTTC
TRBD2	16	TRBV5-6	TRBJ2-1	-	CASSPRGTSGSSEQFF	TGTGCCAGCAGCCCCCGAGGGACTAGCGGGAGCAGTGAGCAGTTCTTC
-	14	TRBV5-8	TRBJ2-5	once	CASSFPGVVETQYF	TGTGCCAGCAGCTTTCCGGGGGTGGTGGAGACCCAGTACTTC
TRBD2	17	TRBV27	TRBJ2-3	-	CASSPGASGGYTDTQYF	TGTGCCAGCAGTCCGGGGGCTAGCGGGGGCTACACAGATACGCAGTATTTT
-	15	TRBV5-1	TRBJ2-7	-	CASSLGHQGVDEQYF	TGCGCCAGCAGCCTGGGGCATCAGGGTGTTGACGAGCAGTACTTC
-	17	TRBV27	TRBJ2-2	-	CASSPRQLPSSTGELFF	TGTGCCAGCAGCCCTCGACAGCTTCCCAGTTCCACCGGGGAGCTGTTTTTT
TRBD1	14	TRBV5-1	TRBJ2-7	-	CASSSDRGARPMYF	TGCGCCAGCAGCTCGGACAGGGGGGCTCGACCTATGTACTTC
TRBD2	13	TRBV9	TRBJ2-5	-	CASSVVGGKTQYF	TGTGCCAGCAGCGTAGTCGGGGGGAAGACCCAGTACTTC
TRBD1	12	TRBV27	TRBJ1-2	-	CATVDRVYGYTF	TGTGCCACCGTGGACAGGGTCTATGGCTACACCTTC
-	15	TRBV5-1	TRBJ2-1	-	CASSLVASAYNEQFF	TGCGCCAGCAGCTTGGTAGCTAGCGCATACAATGAGCAGTTCTTC
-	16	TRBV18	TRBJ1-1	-	CASSPPVAGANTEAFF	TGTGCCAGCTCACCACCGGTGGCAGGGGCGAACACTGAAGCTTTCTTT
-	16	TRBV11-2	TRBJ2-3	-	CASSFRGREGTDTQYF	TGTGCCAGCAGCTTCCGAGGGCGGGAAGGCACAGATACGCAGTATTTT
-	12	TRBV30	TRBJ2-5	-	CAWSEREETQYF	TGTGCCTGGAGTGAGCGGGAAGAGACCCAGTACTTC
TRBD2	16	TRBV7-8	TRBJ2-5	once	CASSLRTSGDQETQYF	TGTGCCAGCAGCCTTAGGACTAGCGGAGATCAAGAGACCCAGTACTTC
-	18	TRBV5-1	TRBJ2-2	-	CASSLGEKAVQNTGELFF	TGCGCCAGCAGCTTAGGTGAAAAAGCGGTCCAGAACACCGGGGAGCTGTTTTTT
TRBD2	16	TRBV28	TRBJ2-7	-	CASSLTFVTSHSEQYF	TGTGCCAGCAGTTTGACTTTCGTGACTAGCCATAGCGAGCAGTACTTC
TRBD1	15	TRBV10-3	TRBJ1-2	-	CAISESPGQDHGYTF	TGTGCCATCAGTGAGTCTCCGGGACAGGACCATGGCTACACCTTC